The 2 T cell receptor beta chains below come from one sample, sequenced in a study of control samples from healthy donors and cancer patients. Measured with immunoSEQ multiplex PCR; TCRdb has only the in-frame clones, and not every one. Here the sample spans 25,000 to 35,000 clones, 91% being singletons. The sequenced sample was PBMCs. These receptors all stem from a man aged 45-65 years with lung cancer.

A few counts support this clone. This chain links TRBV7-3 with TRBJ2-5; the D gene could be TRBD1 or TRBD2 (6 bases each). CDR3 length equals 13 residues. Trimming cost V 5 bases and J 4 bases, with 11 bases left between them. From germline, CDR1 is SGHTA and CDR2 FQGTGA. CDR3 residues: CASSIQGGETQYF. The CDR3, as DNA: TGTGCCAGCAGCATACAGGGAGGAGAGACCCAGTACTTC.

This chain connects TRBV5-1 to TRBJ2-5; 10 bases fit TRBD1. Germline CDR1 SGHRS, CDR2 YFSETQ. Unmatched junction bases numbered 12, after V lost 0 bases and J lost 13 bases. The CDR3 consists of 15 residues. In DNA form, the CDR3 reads TGCGCCAGCAGCTTGGGAGGGACAGGGGCTGAGGTCCGGTACTTC. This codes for CASSLGGTGAEVRYF.